The rows below give T cell receptor beta chains drawn from one sample of a study of cytomegalovirus exposure and HLA in healthy donors. Clones were sequenced by immunoSEQ multiplex PCR, and TCRdb holds only the in-frame ones, with some missing. The table records about 160,000 clones, around 75% of them present only once. The sequenced sample consisted of PBMCs. The source is a female donor in good health and CMV-seronegative. CDR3s include the opening cysteine and the closing phenylalanine or tryptophan. The order of the fields is V gene, J gene, D gene, clone size, CDR3 protein, CDR3 DNA. The D gene is left open where the match is weak. Size is omitted from some rows. Given values are once, few, many or a class for expanded clones.

TRBV5-1	TRBJ1-6	-	-	CASSLGGVIYNSPLHF	TGCGCCAGCAGCTTGGGTGGAGTTATCTATAATTCACCCCTCCACTTT
TRBV15	TRBJ1-2	-	-	CATSRDRGTPNYGYTF	TGTGCCACCAGCAGAGATAGGGGAACCCCTAACTATGGCTACACCTTC
TRBV5-1	TRBJ1-2	-	few	CASSLGQAIVDYGYTF	TGCGCCAGCAGCTTGGGACAGGCTATCGTTGACTATGGCTACACCTTC
TRBV9	TRBJ2-1	TRBD2	-	CASRPGGLEYNEQFF	TGTGCCAGCAGGCCAGGCGGACTAGAATACAATGAGCAGTTCTTC
TRBV11-2	TRBJ2-1	TRBD2	-	CASRVSGSVVDEQFF	TGTGCCAGCAGGGTGAGCGGGAGCGTCGTCGATGAGCAGTTCTTC
TRBV19	TRBJ2-3	TRBD2	few	CASSGPSGSRADTQYF	TGTGCCAGTAGTGGGCCAAGCGGGAGTAGGGCAGATACGCAGTATTTT
TRBV30	TRBJ2-2	-	-	CALGLGTGELFF	TGTGCCTTGGGGCTCGGCACCGGGGAGCTGTTTTTT
TRBV6-5	TRBJ2-7	-	-	CASSYKGEYYEQYF	TGTGCCAGCAGTTACAAGGGGGAGTACTACGAGCAGTACTTC
TRBV5-1	TRBJ1-1	-	-	CASSRQGTLLNTEAFF	TGCGCCAGCAGTAGGCAGGGGACATTATTGAACACTGAAGCTTTCTTT
TRBV18	TRBJ2-7	TRBD1	-	CASSPGEGAPYEQYF	TGTGCCAGCTCACCTGGTGAGGGGGCGCCTTACGAGCAGTACTTC
TRBV2	TRBJ2-6	-	few	CASSQQGAGANVLTF	TGTGCCAGCAGTCAACAGGGAGCTGGGGCCAACGTCCTGACTTTC
TRBV7-2	TRBJ2-7	TRBD1	-	CASSLGPGQGYYEQYF	TGTGCCAGCAGCTTAGGTCCGGGACAGGGGTACTACGAGCAGTACTTC
TRBV7-8	TRBJ2-1	TRBD2	once	CASSPGGSSYNEQFF	TGTGCCAGCAGCCCCGGGGGGAGCTCCTACAATGAGCAGTTCTTC
TRBV4-1	TRBJ2-1	-	-	CASSQDRSGSPNEQFF	TGCGCCAGCAGCCAAGATAGGAGCGGCTCCCCCAATGAGCAGTTCTTC
TRBV30	TRBJ1-3	TRBD1	-	CAFYRGRMGAGNTIYF	TGTGCCTTCTACAGGGGGCGGATGGGGGCTGGAAACACCATATATTTT
TRBV29-1	TRBJ2-1	TRBD2	-	CSVEGGLAGYNEQFF	TGCAGCGTTGAAGGGGGCCTAGCGGGTTACAATGAGCAGTTCTTC
TRBV7-2	TRBJ1-4	-	-	CASSFGPIGKLFF	TGTGCCAGCAGCTTTGGGCCGATTGGAAAACTGTTTTTT
TRBV6-1	TRBJ1-4	TRBD1	-	CASSELRGQGIEKLFF	TGTGCCAGCAGTGAGCTCCGCGGACAGGGTATAGAAAAACTGTTTTTT
TRBV6-1	TRBJ1-2	TRBD1	-	CASSENPLRRGDLGYTF	TGTGCCAGCAGTGAAAATCCCCTCCGCAGGGGGGACTTGGGCTACACCTTC
TRBV4-2	TRBJ2-7	-	few	CASSQALILGFRGQGGNEQYF	TGTGCCAGCAGCCAAGCTCTCATTTTAGGTTTTCGGGGGCAGGGGGGTAACGAGCAGTACTTC
TRBV7-9	TRBJ1-4	TRBD1	few	CASSARDRDEKLFF	TGTGCCAGCAGCGCCCGGGACAGGGATGAAAAACTGTTTTTT
TRBV4-2	TRBJ2-7	-	few	CASSQDLAGAYEQYF	TGTGCCAGCAGCCAAGATTTGGCAGGCGCCTACGAGCAGTACTTC
TRBV4-1	TRBJ1-4	TRBD1	-	CASSRTGSFEKLFF	TGCGCCAGCAGTCGGACAGGGTCCTTTGAAAAACTGTTTTTT
TRBV7-2	TRBJ1-2	-	-	CASSPQENYGYTF	TGTGCCAGCAGCCCACAGGAGAACTATGGCTACACCTTC
TRBV15	TRBJ2-1	-	-	CATSRERNSYNEQFF	TGTGCCACCAGCAGAGAGCGGAACTCCTACAATGAGCAGTTCTTC
TRBV6-4	TRBJ1-1	TRBD1	-	CASSDRDRGNTEAFF	TGTGCCAGCAGTGACCGGGACAGGGGGAACACTGAAGCTTTCTTT
TRBV7-2	TRBJ2-5	TRBD2	-	CASSPSAGRVFETQYF	TGTGCCAGCAGCCCCTCAGCGGGGAGGGTGTTCGAGACCCAGTACTTC
TRBV14	TRBJ2-2	-	-	CASSPAETGELFF	TGTGCCAGCAGCCCGGCGGAAACCGGGGAGCTGTTTTTT
TRBV18	TRBJ1-5	-	-	CASSPGGESQPQHF	TGTGCCAGCTCACCAGGCGGCGAGAGTCAGCCCCAGCATTTT
TRBV6-1	TRBJ1-5	-	-	CASKPGHQSNQPQHF	TGTGCCAGCAAGCCGGGACACCAAAGCAATCAGCCCCAGCATTTT
TRBV4-2	TRBJ2-1	TRBD2	medium-sized	CASSQETSGSYNEQFF	TGTGCCAGCAGCCAAGAGACTAGCGGTTCCTACAATGAGCAGTTCTTC
TRBV5-1	TRBJ2-7	TRBD2	-	CASSLAGGEQYF	TGCGCCAGCAGCTTGGCGGGAGGCGAGCAGTACTTC
TRBV6-5	TRBJ2-2	TRBD1	-	CASRVDRGQAGELFF	TGTGCCAGCAGGGTCGACAGGGGGCAAGCCGGGGAGCTGTTTTTT
TRBV19	TRBJ1-5	-	-	CASSIYLLGHQPQHF	TGTGCCAGTAGTATATATCTCTTGGGGCATCAGCCCCAGCATTTT
TRBV28	TRBJ2-3	TRBD1	-	CASSPTGEDTQYF	TGTGCCAGCAGTCCCACAGGGGAAGATACGCAGTATTTT
TRBV14	TRBJ1-2	TRBD1	few	CASSQDGTVYGYTF	TGTGCCAGCAGCCAAGACGGGACAGTCTATGGCTACACCTTC
TRBV18	TRBJ1-5	TRBD1	few	CASSLGQGNQPQHF	TGTGCCAGCTCACTCGGACAGGGGAATCAGCCCCAGCATTTT
TRBV15	TRBJ2-3	-	-	CATSRHSPPTQYF	TGTGCCACCAGCAGACACTCCCCTCCGACGCAGTATTTT
TRBV2	TRBJ2-7	-	few	CASSADSPSYEQYF	TGTGCCAGCAGTGCCGACAGCCCCTCCTACGAGCAGTACTTC
TRBV6-5	TRBJ1-5	TRBD1	once	CASSLTGTGQPQHF	TGTGCCAGCAGCCTGACAGGGACTGGGCAGCCCCAGCATTTT
TRBV6-6	TRBJ1-2	TRBD1	-	CASSQRTGDYGYTF	TGTGCCAGCAGTCAAAGGACAGGGGACTATGGCTACACCTTC
TRBV19	TRBJ2-7	-	-	CASSITRQGVYEQYF	TGTGCCAGTAGTATAACCCGGCAGGGTGTCTACGAGCAGTACTTC
TRBV4-2	TRBJ2-5	TRBD2	-	CASSPGTSGGPGEQYF	TGTGCCAGCAGCCCCGGGACTAGCGGGGGCCCTGGGGAGCAGTACTTC
TRBV7-6	TRBJ1-1	-	-	CASSPKGGTLWTEAFF	TGTGCCAGCAGCCCTAAGGGGGGGACCCTTTGGACTGAAGCTTTCTTT
TRBV15	TRBJ2-3	-	-	CATSRSPRDTQYF	TGTGCCACCAGCAGATCCCCGAGAGATACGCAGTATTTT
TRBV9	TRBJ2-1	TRBD2	-	CASSASGTSDRDEQFF	TGTGCCAGCAGCGCCTCCGGGACTAGCGATAGAGATGAGCAGTTCTTC
TRBV7-9	TRBJ2-7	TRBD1	-	CASSSEGTGVEQYF	TGTGCCAGCAGCTCAGAGGGAACAGGGGTCGAGCAGTACTTC
TRBV19	TRBJ2-5	-	-	CASSMSGQETQYF	TGTGCCAGTAGTATGAGCGGGCAAGAGACCCAGTACTTC
TRBV18	TRBJ1-4	TRBD1	-	CASSPDRTSEKLFF	TGTGCCAGCTCACCGGACAGGACAAGTGAAAAACTGTTTTTT
TRBV6-5	TRBJ2-1	TRBD1	-	CASSYEGASRNEQFF	TGTGCCAGCAGTTACGAGGGGGCTAGCCGCAATGAGCAGTTCTTC
TRBV9	TRBJ2-7	TRBD2	-	CASSSTEREGSHEQYF	TGTGCCAGCAGCTCCACCGAGCGGGAGGGTTCACACGAGCAGTACTTC
TRBV4-1	TRBJ1-1	-	few	CASSQADMGFVGYTEAFF	TGCGCCAGCAGCCAGGCGGACATGGGATTTGTTGGGTACACTGAAGCTTTCTTT
TRBV15	TRBJ1-4	-	-	CATSRGGESYEKLFF	TGTGCCACCAGCAGAGGAGGTGAAAGCTATGAAAAACTGTTTTTT